What follows is one TCR beta chain and its context. The V end was cut by 5 bases, the J end by 3 bases, with 8 bases between. From germline, CDR1 is SNHLY and CDR2 FYNNEI. This CDR3 spans 13 amino acids. The record originates from a study of blood T cell repertoires in COVID-19. Turning to the study itself: Material from acute and convalescent COVID-19 was sourced from the United States, Italy and Spain. Sources were T cells, B-cell-depleted T cells, or PBMCs; the material itself was cDNA or gDNA.

Clones were sequenced by immunoSEQ multiplex PCR, and TCRdb holds only the in-frame ones, with some missing. The data contain 200,000 to 250,000 clones, under 90% of them singletons. The source is a woman of 80 years or more with COVID-19, enrolled during active disease. The rearrangement uses TRBV2 and TRBJ2-1; D unclear. The sample consisted of peripheral blood. CDR3 protein: CASSILIYNEQFF. CDR3 sequence (DNA): TGTGCCAGCAGTATACTGATCTACAATGAGCAGTTCTTC. The whole variable domain, remainder taken from reference TRBV2 and TRBJ2-1, is EPEVTQTPSHQVTQMGQEVILRCVPISNHLYFYWYRQILGQKVEFLVSFYNNEISEKSEIFDDQFSVERPDGSNFTLKIRSTKLEDSAMYFCASSILIYNEQFFGPGTRLTVL.